A single sample gave rise to the 7 T cell receptor beta chains below, sequenced in a study of shared clonotypes between healthy human individuals. In the naive CD8 group, cells lacked CD45RO and were positively selected for CCR7, so terminally differentiated effector memory CD45RA+ cells were left out. Using immunoSEQ multiplex PCR, the repertoire was profiled, and TCRdb retains in-frame clones only, with some absent. This sample has approximately 840,000 clones, with approximately 97% found just once. The sequenced sample was naive CD8+ T cells sorted from blood. These receptors were taken from a man between 25 and 39 years old in good health.

The rearrangement joins TRBV15 to TRBJ2-1; 8 nucleotides match TRBD2. The CDR3 spans 16 residues. CDR1 and CDR2 from the germline V gene are LNHNV and YYDKDF (reference sequence). V was clipped by 0 bases and J by 6 bases; unmatched bases: 7. CDR3 in amino acids: CATSRDRRLAGNEQFF. CDR3 nucleotide sequence: TGTGCCACCAGCAGAGATCGCCGGCTAGCGGGCAATGAGCAGTTCTTC.

The chain uses TRBV29-1 and TRBJ2-1, with 13 positions matching TRBD2. The CDR3 contains 16 residues. V was clipped by 8 bases and J by 3 bases; unmatched bases: 10. CDR1 is SQVTM, CDR2 ANQGSEA, per germline. CDR3 DNA sequence: TGCAGCCCCTCAGGACTAGCGGGAGTGGTCTACAATGAGCAGTTCTTC. This codes for CSPSGLAGVVYNEQFF.

The chain has TRBV7-9 and TRBJ2-7; 8 bases are a match to TRBD1. The CDR3 has 16 amino acids. The trim removed 3 bases at V and 4 bases at J, leaving 11 bases unmatched. The V gene's germline CDR1 is SEHNR and CDR2 FQNEAQ (reference sequence). The CDR3, as DNA: TGTGCCAGCAGCTTGTCCACCGGGACAGGTCGGTACGAGCAGTACTTC. Amino acid sequence: CASSLSTGTGRYEQYF.

This clone was detected only once. This chain uses TRBV7-9 with TRBJ2-1; a possible D gene is TRBD2 (5 bases). The germline V gene has CDR1 SEHNR and CDR2 FQNEAQ (reference sequence). The CDR3 has 15 amino acids. V shed 7 bases and J shed 3 bases, with 16 bases lying between them. CDR3: CASTQLGKFYNEQFF. DNA for the CDR3: TGTGCCAGCACCCAACTCGGGAAGTTCTACAATGAGCAGTTCTTC.

The chain recombines TRBV4-1 with TRBJ2-7; weak D call: TRBD2 (6 bases). This CDR3 has 15 residues. Trimming removed 3 bases at V and 2 bases at J, with 14 bases between. Germline values: CDR1 MGHRA, CDR2 YSYEKL. CDR3 loop: CASSQVGDSTYEQYF. The CDR3 DNA is TGCGCCAGCAGCCAGGTCGGGGACTCCACCTACGAGCAGTACTTC.

This clone showed up just once. A single base separates this from a much larger clone, so it may be a read error. The gene calls are TRBV11-2 and TRBJ1-1; D not certain. The V and J ends lost 1 base and 3 bases respectively, with 3 bases between them. The CDR3 extends over 12 amino acids. Germline-derived CDR1 and CDR2 are SGHAT and FQNNGV. The CDR3 loop reads CASSLGHTEAFF. DNA of the CDR3: TGTGCCAGCAGCTTAGGGCACACTGAAGCTTTCTTT.

The count of this clone is one. J is TRBJ1-1 and V is TRBV6-5, with unresolved D. Trimming left V 6 bases short and J 0 bases short, with 14 bases between. CDR3 length equals 15 residues. CDR1 and CDR2 (germline): MNHEY, SVGAGI. CDR3 loop: CASRSYGILNTEAFF. In DNA, the CDR3 is TGTGCCAGCAGGTCCTACGGGATTTTGAACACTGAAGCTTTCTTT.